The T cell receptor beta chain described here comes from a study of blood T cell repertoires in COVID-19. Study-wide background: Samples came from the United States, Italy and Spain, spanning acute and convalescent COVID-19. PBMCs, B-cell-depleted T cells, or T cells provided the cDNA or gDNA that made up the material.

Germline V gene sequence: CDR1 SGHTA, CDR2 FQGTGA. The J segment lost 0 bases and the V segment lost 4 bases, leaving 7 bases of the junction unmatched. The CDR3 runs 17 residues. Original data processing: It was from reference gene primer amplification that nucleated cell counts were estimated. Data came from immunoSEQ multiplex PCR; TCRdb stores just in-frame clones and leaves some out. That table is the source of V, J and clone size, and D and trimming were worked out from the DNA. The sample records more than 100,000 clones, 80% to 85% being singletons. Sequences were obtained from peripheral blood. This chain connects TRBV7-3 to TRBJ2-3; 10 positions match TRBD2. This TCR was sampled from a woman under 40 who had recovered from COVID-19. In DNA form, the CDR3 reads TGTGCCAGCAGCTCCATAGCGGGGGGAACCAGCACAGATACGCAGTATTTT. It specifies CASSSIAGGTSTDTQYF.